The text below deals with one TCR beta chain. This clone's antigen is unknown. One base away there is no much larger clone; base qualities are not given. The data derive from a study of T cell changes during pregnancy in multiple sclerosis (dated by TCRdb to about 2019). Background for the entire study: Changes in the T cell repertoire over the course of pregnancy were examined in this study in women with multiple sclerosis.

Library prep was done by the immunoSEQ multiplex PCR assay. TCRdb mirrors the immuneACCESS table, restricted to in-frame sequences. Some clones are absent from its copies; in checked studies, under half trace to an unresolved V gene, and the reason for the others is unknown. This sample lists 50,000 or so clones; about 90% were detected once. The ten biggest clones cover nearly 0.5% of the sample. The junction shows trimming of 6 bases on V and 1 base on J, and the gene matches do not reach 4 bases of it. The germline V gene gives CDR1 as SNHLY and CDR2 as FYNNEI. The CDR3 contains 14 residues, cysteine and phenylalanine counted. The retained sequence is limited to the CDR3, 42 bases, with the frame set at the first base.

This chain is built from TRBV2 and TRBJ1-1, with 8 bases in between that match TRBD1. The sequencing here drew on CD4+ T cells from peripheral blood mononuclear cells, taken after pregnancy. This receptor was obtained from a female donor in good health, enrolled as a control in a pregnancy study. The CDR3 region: CASSVGQGNTEAFF. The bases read TGTGCCAGCAGCGTTGGACAGGGGAACACTGAAGCTTTCTTT.